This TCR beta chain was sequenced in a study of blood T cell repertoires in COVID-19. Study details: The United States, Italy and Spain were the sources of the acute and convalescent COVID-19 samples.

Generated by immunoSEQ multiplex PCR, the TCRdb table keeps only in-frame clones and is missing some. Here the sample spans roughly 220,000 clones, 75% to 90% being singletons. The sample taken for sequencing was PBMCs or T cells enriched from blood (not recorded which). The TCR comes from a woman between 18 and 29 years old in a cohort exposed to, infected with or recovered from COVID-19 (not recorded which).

The CDR3 spells CASSSLTSGYTF. In nucleotides, the CDR3 is TGTGCCAGCAGCTCGCTGACATCAGGCTACACCTTC. V gene TRBV5-4 combines with J gene TRBJ1-2, with D unclear. CDR1 is SGHNT and CDR2 is YYREEE in the germline V gene (reference sequence). The V end lost 3 bases, the J end lost 8 bases, and 11 bases lay between the germline ends. CDR3 length equals 12 residues.